This entry concerns a single T cell receptor (beta chain). The antigen is unknown. CDR1 and CDR2 (germline): LGHNA, YNFKEQ. CDR3 length: 15 residues. Trimming stripped 0 bases from V and 0 bases from J, with 9 bases between. It was healthy bone marrow donors who served as donors. These data belong to a study of cytomegalovirus exposure and HLA in healthy donors. PCR involved 60 Vbeta and 13 Jbeta primers. Repertoires were generated with immunoSEQ multiplex PCR, while TCRdb's copy carries only in-frame clones and drops some. There are 90,000 to 130,000 clones in the sample; roughly 70% occur only once, and approximately 0.9% lies in the top ten. Findings and limits, study-wide: It was likely that a cluster of highly shared sequence variants was a sequencing artifact. Previous analysis showed most TCR beta V segments were productive about 87% or about 30% of the time.

The gene calls are TRBV4-2 and TRBJ2-7, with TRBD1 as a possible D gene (5 bases). What was sequenced was PBMCs. This TCR came from a woman aged 25 to 39 in good health and CMV-seronegative. The CDR3 protein is CASSQEGQSSYEQYF. Written as DNA, the CDR3 is TGTGCCAGCAGCCAAGAGGGGCAGAGCTCCTACGAGCAGTACTTC.